This T cell receptor beta chain was observed in a study of blood T cell repertoires in COVID-19. Profiled with immunoSEQ multiplex PCR; TCRdb holds only in-frame clones, not every one. The sample yields over 250,000 clones, approximately 83% seen once. This receptor was obtained from a woman aged 50 to 65 who had recovered from COVID-19. Sample: peripheral blood.

CDR3 sequence reads: CASRRQVDGQPQHF. CDR3 nucleotides: TGTGCCAGCCGCCGACAGGTGGACGGTCAGCCCCAGCATTTT. The chain employs TRBV6-5 and TRBJ1-5, with D maybe TRBD1 (6 bases). The germline gives CDR1 MNHEY, CDR2 SVGAGI. V was clipped by 8 bases and J by 6 bases, with 17 bases between them. The CDR3 sequence is 14 residues long.